Listed here is a single T cell receptor (beta chain). This entry is derived from a study of CD8 T cells in Susac syndrome. Germline lookup yields CDR1 SEHNR and CDR2 FQNEAQ (reference sequence). The CDR3 runs 15 residues. Trimming left V 1 base short and J 2 bases short, with 9 bases between. An input of about 0.5 to 1 ug of RNA was subjected to reverse transcription using random hexamers. TCRdb recomputed calls from the immunoSEQ multiplex PCR reads with MiXCR, one row per CDR3 protein. The sample has about 66,000 distinct CDR3 sequences, about 94% seen once. TEMRA cells were FACS-enriched, while CD8+ and CD4+ T cells were negatively isolated.

The sequence was collected from a human donor with multiple sclerosis. The source material was CD8+ T cells from PBMCs. The chain combines TRBV7-9 with TRBJ2-1, with D hard to call. Here the CDR3 DNA reads TGTGCCAGCAGCTTAGAGGGCAGAACCTACAATGAGCAGTTCTTC. Its translation: CASSLEGRTYNEQFF.